This T cell receptor (beta chain) was identified in a study of T cell repertoires in cytomegalovirus infection (dated by TCRdb to between 2018 and 2021). At the level of the whole study: Recently identified HLA-C-restricted CMV epitopes, whose presentation resists viral immunomodulation, were targeted by peptide stimulations together with well-studied HLA-B-restricted epitopes. Because public TCR beta signatures pointed to carriage of CMV infection together with the matching HLA type, the HLA type of each donor mattered for the analysis. Paper-wide results and their limitations: In the ex vivo response, HLA-C-restricted CMV-specific TCR beta clonotypes were dominant, and in two of eight donors the single most frequent clonotype came from this HLA-C-restricted group. Cumulative frequency of public TCR beta family members discriminated carriers of CMV infection plus the relevant HLA type in this cohort and an independent 352-donor cohort.

This clonotype occurred a few times. Its antigen remains undetermined. No base quality values were provided; no much bigger clone lies one nucleotide off. TCRdb records Illumina HiSeq 1500 as the sequencer. The public reads were reprocessed in TCRdb via fastp at Q25 and MiXCR, keeping in-frame beta chains. Each entry is one CDR3 protein sequence, shown with its most common DNA and genes. The sample has about 890,000 distinct CDR3 sequences on record, around 32% of them singletons. Jointly, the top ten make up roughly an eighth of the sample. The sample's treatment or condition label is to be understood as: in vitro stimulation with specific CMV peptide epitopes to enrich CMV-specific T cells. Sequencing was performed on cultured CD8+ T cells from PBMCs, taken from culture after CMV antigen stimulation. The source is a human donor in good health (CMV status not recorded). Some clones in this sample may be carry-over from other donors' samples.

The DNA sequence is as follows: TGCGCCAGCAGCCAAGAGGGGACAGGGAGCACCATATATTTT. The resulting protein is CASSQEGTGSTIYF. Here the chain combines TRBV4-1 and TRBJ1-3; TRBD1 aligns with 9 central bases. Compared with germline, V lacks 0 bases and J lacks 9 bases; bases without a gene match: 3. In the germline V gene, CDR1 corresponds to MGHRA and CDR2 to YSYEKL. The CDR3 measures 14 amino acids from cysteine to phenylalanine. The only DNA kept is the CDR3, 42 bases in frame from the first base.